The present T cell receptor beta chain was sequenced within a study of blood T cell repertoires in COVID-19 (dated by TCRdb to 2018 to 2020). General notes on the study: Collaborator samples came from the United States, Italy and Spain and covered acute and convalescent phases of COVID-19. Deeply sampled blood TCRbeta repertoires from subjects exposed to, actively infected with, or recovered from COVID-19 were included in the dataset. Where HLA class I and class II types were available, the types were taken from metadata supplied by the sample provider, not from assay-based typing. The repertoires were released in a freely available public database intended as a resource for research on the immune response to SARS-CoV-2. The samples were drawn from two sources: the first 160 participants of the ongoing ImmuneRACE study, and over 1,000 subjects contributed by 6 global collaborators. Nearly every sample came with metadata listing a de-identified subject ID, COVID-19 status, age in years and sex. The prospective study material was composed of cDNA or gDNA derived from T cells, B-cell-depleted T cells, or PBMCs. Paper-wide results and their limitations: Clinical and demographic metadata were provided uncurated, with the amount varying by source and participant.

Comment on this clone: The antigen it recognizes is unknown. Base qualities are not at hand, and no much larger clone is one base apart.

Each collaborating institution followed its own protocols to collect whole blood in K2EDTA tubes. For TCRbeta analysis, collaborators shipped samples as frozen whole blood, isolated PBMCs, or DNA extracted from either of those sample types. TCRbeta CDR3 regions were amplified from genomic DNA by means of the immunoSEQ Assay, a bias-controlled multiplex PCR. In the paper's pipeline: The number of nucleated cells in each sample was estimated by amplification of reference gene primers within the assay. Sequence reads were collapsed and filtered to measure the absolute abundance of every unique TCRbeta CDR3 rearrangement. For each sample, productive Simpson clonality was calculated by taking the square root of Simpson's diversity index across productive rearrangements. TCRdb retrieved this table from immuneACCESS and kept in-frame rearrangements only. Not all clones are present; in checked studies, unresolved V genes account for under half, and no reason is known for the remainder. V and J calls and clone size come straight from that table; D and trimming were deduced from the DNA. This sample has 150,000 to 200,000 clones in its table, and around 83% of those were observed once. Around 6.1% of the sample is in the top ten clones.

The CDR3 runs 16 residues from the cysteine to the phenylalanine. Solely the CDR3 DNA is kept, with 48 bases framed from the first base. A distance of 14 bases separates the germline ends of V and J, which lose 5 bases and 0 bases respectively. The germline V gene (reference sequence) gives CDR1 as LNHDA and CDR2 as SQIVND. Sample: peripheral blood. The sequence joins TRBV19 to TRBJ1-3, with TRBD1 perhaps the D gene, on 5 matching bases. This clonotype was obtained from a woman aged 40 to 49 with acute or convalescent COVID-19. The nucleotide sequence reads TGTGCCAGTAGTCTGATGGCCGACAGCTCTGGAAACACCATATATTTT. This translates into CASSLMADSSGNTIYF.